These 30 T cell receptor beta chains originate from one sample sequenced in a study of tumor-infiltrating lymphocytes in localized non-small cell lung cancer. Data came from immunoSEQ multiplex PCR; TCRdb stores just in-frame clones and leaves some out. The table lists about 15,000 clones, about 74% of them singletons. The material sequenced was lung tumor tissue. These receptors were taken from a human donor with non-small cell lung cancer.

By share of the sample, this clone is medium-sized (0.01 to 0.1%). The germline gene is not matched at one end of the junction; a read error may be the cause. V gene TRBV5-6 combines with J gene TRBJ2-5, with 8 nucleotides matching TRBD2. The V gene's germline CDR1 is SGHDT and CDR2 YYEEEE. The CDR3 covers 16 residues. CDR3 sequence (DNA): TGTGCCAGCACCTTGATAGCGGGGCCCTACCAAGAGACCCAGTACTTC. Protein product: CASTLIAGPYQETQYF.

The rearrangement links TRBV18 to TRBJ1-1; perhaps TRBD1 as D (6 bases). V gave up 3 bases and J gave up 6 bases, with 14 bases separating them. This CDR3 region has 14 residues. CDR1 and CDR2 from the germline V gene are KGHSH and LQKENI. The CDR3 DNA is TGTGCCAGCTCACCCCCACAGGGAAACGCTGAAGCTTTCTTT. Amino acids: CASSPPQGNAEAFF.

V usage is TRBV27 and J usage is TRBJ2-3, with D possibly TRBD2 on 5 matching bases. Germline assignment: CDR1 MNHEY and CDR2 SMNVEV (reference sequence). The length of the CDR3 is 14 residues. The germline V and J ends were trimmed by 0 bases and 7 bases, with 11 bases remaining between them. CDR3 in DNA: TGTGCCAGCAGTTTATCGTCTAGCCCAAATACGCAGTATTTT. It translates to CASSLSSSPNTQYF.

The J gene is TRBJ2-2, the V gene TRBV5-1; 8 bases align to TRBD2. CDR3 length: 16 amino acids. Germline CDR1 is SGHRS and CDR2 is YFSETQ. Germline trimming cut 7 bases from V and 2 bases from J; bases unmatched to any gene: 10. CDR3 loop: CASAGAGVINTGELFF. The CDR3 region has the DNA TGCGCCAGCGCCGGAGCGGGGGTTATTAACACCGGGGAGCTGTTTTTT. Variable domain in full (rest from reference TRBV5-1 and TRBJ2-2): KAGVTQTPRYLIKTRGQQVTLSCSPISGHRSVSWYQQTPGQGLQFLFEYFSETQRNKGNFPGRFSGRQFSNSRSEMNVSTLELGDSALYLCASAGAGVINTGELFFGEGSRLTVL.

A single count supports this clone. The gene calls are TRBV5-1 and TRBJ2-2; 16 bases are a match to TRBD2. Germline trimming cut 2 bases from V and 4 bases from J; bases unmatched to any gene: 5. Germline V gene data show CDR1 as SGHRS and CDR2 as YFSETQ. The CDR3 consists of 18 residues. The CDR3: CASSFAGTSGRGTGELFF. The CDR3, as DNA: TGCGCCAGCAGCTTCGCCGGGACTAGCGGGAGGGGCACCGGGGAGCTGTTTTTT. The variable domain in full, completed from reference TRBV5-1 and TRBJ2-2, reads KAGVTQTPRYLIKTRGQQVTLSCSPISGHRSVSWYQQTPGQGLQFLFEYFSETQRNKGNFPGRFSGRQFSNSRSEMNVSTLELGDSALYLCASSFAGTSGRGTGELFFGEGSRLTVL.

The chain links TRBV20-1 to TRBJ2-7; D is uncertain. Trimming cost V 2 bases and J 7 bases, with 9 bases left between them. Germline V gives CDR1 DFQATT, CDR2 SNEGSKA (reference sequence). CDR3 size: 11 residues. The CDR3 protein is CSARSRGEQYF. The CDR3, as DNA: TGCAGTGCTAGATCACGAGGTGAGCAGTACTTC.

The chain joins TRBV7-3 to TRBJ2-2; perhaps TRBD1 as D (5 bases). Germline V gene lookup returns CDR1 SGHTA and CDR2 FQGTGA. This CDR3 has 14 amino acids. V gave up 4 bases and J gave up 1 base, with 7 bases separating them. This CDR3 is CASSYGQNTGELFF. The CDR3 nucleotides are TGTGCCAGCAGCTATGGACAGAACACCGGGGAGCTGTTTTTT. The variable domain in full, completed from reference TRBV7-3 and TRBJ2-2, reads GAGVSQTPSNKVTEKGKYVELRCDPISGHTALYWYRQSLGQGPEFLIYFQGTGAADDSGLPNDRFFAVRPEGSVSTLKIQRTERGDSAVYLCASSYGQNTGELFFGEGSRLTVL.

The gene calls are TRBV6-4 and TRBJ2-2, with TRBD2 matching over 11 bases. CDR1 is MRHNA and CDR2 is SNTAGT in the germline V gene. V lost 4 bases, J lost 4 bases, and 5 bases stayed unmatched. The CDR3 length is 16 residues. The CDR3 is CASSALAGGITGELFF. In DNA form, the CDR3 reads TGTGCCAGCAGTGCGCTAGCGGGGGGAATCACCGGGGAGCTGTTTTTT.

The rearrangement uses TRBV5-1 and TRBJ2-5; D possibly corresponds to TRBD1 (5 bases). The length of the CDR3 is 15 residues. The germline CDR1 and CDR2 sequences are SGHRS and YFSETQ. V was pared by 4 bases and J by 2 bases, with 15 bases between. Here the CDR3 reads CASSPQDRAQETQYF. The DNA of the CDR3 is TGCGCCAGCAGCCCTCAAGACAGAGCGCAAGAGACCCAGTACTTC.

The V gene is TRBV5-1, the J gene TRBJ2-1; 8 nucleotides align to TRBD2. V lost 4 bases to trimming and J lost 0 bases; unmatched junction nucleotides: 18. The germline gives CDR1 SGHRS, CDR2 YFSETQ. This CDR3 comprises 20 residues. This chain's CDR3 is CASSPWDQGLVHSSYNEQFF. The CDR3 DNA sequence: TGCGCCAGCAGCCCTTGGGACCAGGGACTAGTACATAGCTCCTACAATGAGCAGTTCTTC. The full variable domain, its missing parts supplied by reference TRBV5-1 and TRBJ2-1, is KAGVTQTPRYLIKTRGQQVTLSCSPISGHRSVSWYQQTPGQGLQFLFEYFSETQRNKGNFPGRFSGRQFSNSRSEMNVSTLELGDSALYLCASSPWDQGLVHSSYNEQFFGPGTRLTVL.

In its sample, this clone was seen a few times. The V and J genes are TRBV28 and TRBJ1-2, with D unresolved. V was clipped by 3 bases and J by 8 bases, with 4 bases between them. This CDR3 is built from 10 residues. From germline, CDR1 is MDHEN and CDR2 SYDVKM. The DNA of the CDR3 is TGTGCCAGCAGTTTTCAGGGCTACACCTTC. It is translated as CASSFQGYTF.

J is TRBJ1-2 and V is TRBV7-2, with TRBD1 as a possible D gene (5 bases). CDR1 is SGHTA, CDR2 FQGNSA, per germline. Trimming removed 5 bases at V and 4 bases at J, with 11 bases between. The CDR3 has 13 residues. For the CDR3, the DNA is TGTGCCAGCAGCCAGGGACGGGTCTATGGCTACACCTTC. It codes for CASSQGRVYGYTF.

This clone was seen a handful of times. The rearrangement joins TRBV5-6 to TRBJ1-2; D possibly corresponds to TRBD1 (5 bases). The germline V gene encodes CDR1 SGHDT and CDR2 YYEEEE. The V and J ends lost 4 bases and 3 bases respectively, with 7 bases between them. CDR3 length equals 12 residues. CDR3 nucleotides: TGTGCCAGCAGCAAACAGGACTATGGCTACACCTTC. Its translation is CASSKQDYGYTF.

This clone rates as medium-sized. The chain combines TRBV6-4 with TRBJ2-1; 9 positions match TRBD2. The ends lost 2 bases at V and 4 bases at J; junction bases unmatched: 3. CDR3 length: 15 amino acids. From germline, CDR1 is MRHNA and CDR2 SNTAGT. The CDR3 DNA reads TGTGCCAGCAGTGACATGACTAGCGGTTACAATGAGCAGTTCTTC. Residues: CASSDMTSGYNEQFF.

The gene calls are TRBV7-2 and TRBJ2-7, with D possibly being TRBD1 or TRBD2 (5 bases each). Germline CDR1 and CDR2: SGHTA and FQGNSA. The CDR3 length is 15 residues. The V gene lost 6 bases and the J gene lost 3 bases, with 18 bases spanning the gap. The CDR3 sequence: CASRGDRDGLYEQYF. The CDR3 bases are TGTGCCAGCAGAGGAGACCGGGACGGTCTCTACGAGCAGTACTTC.

The rearrangement links TRBV19 to TRBJ1-3; 7 nucleotides align to TRBD1. Per germline, CDR1 LNHDA and CDR2 SQIVND (reference sequence). CDR3 length equals 14 residues. With 3 bases clipped from V and 2 bases from J, the junction kept 1 base outside the gene matches. In nucleotides, the CDR3 is TGTGCCAGTAGTATGGGGACAGCTGGAAACACCATATATTTT. Encoded protein: CASSMGTAGNTIYF. Using reference TRBV19 and TRBJ1-3 for the parts outside the CDR3, the full variable domain is DGGITQSPKYLFRKEGQNVTLSCEQNLNHDAMYWYRQDPGQGLRLIYYSQIVNDFQKGDIAEGYSVSREKKESFPLTVTSAQKNPTAFYLCASSMGTAGNTIYFGEGSWLTVV.

This chain uses TRBV2 with TRBJ1-2; TRBD1 agrees at 12 bases. From germline, CDR1 is SNHLY and CDR2 FYNNEI. V trimming: 4 bases; J trimming: 8 bases; junction bases outside the gene matches: 2. CDR3 length: 13 residues. The CDR3 loop reads CASSGDRGQGYTF. CDR3 nucleotides: TGTGCCAGCAGTGGGGACAGGGGGCAAGGCTACACCTTC.

In the case of this clone: The junction differs from germline at one of its ends, possibly a read error. This rearrangement joins TRBV7-8 to TRBJ2-7, with TRBD1 identical over 12 bases. CDR1 and CDR2 from the germline V gene are SGHVS and FQNEAQ. The CDR3 is 15 amino acids. CDR3 nucleotides: TGTGCCAGCCGGCCGGCAGTGGGGACAGGGGGCGCGTCAGGCTTC. Encoded protein: CASRPAVGTGGASGF.

Only a few counts were recorded for this clone. The V call is TRBV7-8, the J call TRBJ2-5, with TRBD2 matching 11 bases. Looked up from germline, CDR1 is SGHVS and CDR2 is FQNEAQ. The CDR3 is 16 amino acids. With V trimmed by 8 bases and J by 5 bases, 13 bases remained unmatched. CDR3 in amino acids: CASGSGSGRALETQYF. CDR3 DNA sequence: TGTGCCAGCGGGTCAGGTAGCGGGAGGGCCTTGGAGACCCAGTACTTC.

The genes are TRBV2 and TRBJ1-5; TRBD1 agrees at 8 bases. Trimming removed 3 bases from V and 2 bases from J; junction bases left unmatched: 6. Per germline, CDR1 SNHLY and CDR2 FYNNEI. The length of the CDR3 is 16 residues. The CDR3, as DNA: TGTGCCAGCAGTGATCTCCCGGACAGGGGCAATCAGCCCCAGCATTTT. Translation gives CASSDLPDRGNQPQHF.

The genes are TRBV27 and TRBJ2-2, with D uncertain. CDR3 length: 17 amino acids. CDR1 is MNHEY and CDR2 is SMNVEV in the germline V gene (reference sequence). Trimming took off 3 bases at V and 0 bases at J, with 14 bases between the two ends. CDR3 sequence reads: CASSFLDDLPNTGELFF. CDR3 sequence (DNA): TGTGCCAGCAGTTTTTTGGACGACCTACCGAACACCGGGGAGCTGTTTTTT.

The chain couples TRBV7-8 to TRBJ1-2, with D perhaps matching TRBD1 (6 bases). Germline V gives CDR1 SGHVS, CDR2 FQNEAQ. The CDR3 is 16 amino acids. The ends were cut back, 0 bases at V and 4 bases at J, with 15 bases in the middle. The CDR3 here is CASSLADPRGSYGYTF. The CDR3 nucleotides are TGTGCCAGCAGCTTAGCGGATCCCAGGGGTAGCTATGGCTACACCTTC. Full variable domain (rest looked up from reference TRBV7-8 and TRBJ1-2): GAGVSQSPRYKVAKRGQDVALRCDPISGHVSLFWYQQALGQGPEFLTYFQNEAQLDKSGLPSDRFFAERPEGSVSTLKIQRTQQEDSAVYLCASSLADPRGSYGYTFGSGTRLTVV.

The chain recombines TRBV6-6 with TRBJ2-7, with D maybe TRBD1 (5 bases). Trimming removed 5 bases at V and 4 bases at J, with 12 bases between. Germline loops: CDR1 MNHNY, CDR2 SVGAGI (reference sequence). This CDR3 is 13 amino acids long. CDR3 sequence reads: CASSMGRLYEQYF. The CDR3 DNA reads TGTGCCAGCAGTATGGGGCGCTTATACGAGCAGTACTTC.

The gene calls are TRBV5-4 and TRBJ2-7; 9 bases fit TRBD1. Trimming removed 6 bases from V and 4 bases from J; junction bases left unmatched: 11. CDR1 is SGHNT and CDR2 is YYREEE in the germline V gene (reference sequence). The CDR3 runs to 15 residues. The CDR3 spells CASMVPTGTGYEQYF. The CDR3 coding sequence is TGTGCCAGCATGGTTCCAACCGGGACAGGGTACGAGCAGTACTTC.

This sequence joins TRBV5-1 and TRBJ2-3; perhaps TRBD2 as D (7 bases). Germline V CDR1 and CDR2: SGHRS, YFSETQ. The germline V and J ends were trimmed by 5 bases and 0 bases, with 16 bases remaining between them. This CDR3 contains 16 residues. The CDR3 here is CASSPSRGASTDTQYF. The CDR3 DNA sequence: TGCGCCAGCAGTCCTAGCCGGGGGGCCAGCACAGATACGCAGTATTTT.

This sequence joins TRBV5-1 and TRBJ2-3; 12 nucleotides line up with TRBD1. Germline CDR1 reads SGHRS; CDR2 reads YFSETQ. J lost 3 bases, V lost 4 bases, and 3 bases had no gene match. The CDR3 extends over 15 amino acids. The CDR3 DNA is TGCGCCAGCAGCGGGACAGGGGGCTCGACAGATACGCAGTATTTT. Residues: CASSGTGGSTDTQYF.

This clone showed up just a few times. This chain joins TRBV7-2 and TRBJ1-1; D perhaps matches TRBD1 (5 bases). Looked up from germline, CDR1 is SGHTA and CDR2 is FQGNSA. The CDR3 spans 15 residues. V was shortened by 5 bases and J by 3 bases, with 16 bases between the two germline ends. CDR3: CASSALQGGDTEAFF. DNA of the CDR3: TGTGCCAGCAGCGCCCTTCAGGGTGGGGACACTGAAGCTTTCTTT.

The CDR3 loop reads CASSVTVKNTEAFF. The CDR3 DNA reads as TGTGCCAGCAGCGTGACGGTGAAGAACACTGAAGCTTTCTTT. The chain is built from TRBV9 and TRBJ1-1; D gene uncertain. Germline CDR1 and CDR2: SGDLS and YYNGEE. The ends were cut back, 2 bases at V and 1 base at J, with 9 bases in the middle. This CDR3 spans 14 amino acids.

The chain couples TRBV28 to TRBJ2-1; perhaps D is TRBD1 or TRBD2 (5 bases each). V shed 5 bases and J shed 5 bases, with 10 bases lying between them. Germline V gene sequence: CDR1 MDHEN, CDR2 SYDVKM. The CDR3 extends over 13 amino acids. CDR3 amino acids: CASSGGWDNEQFF. CDR3 DNA: TGTGCCAGCAGTGGGGGATGGGACAATGAGCAGTTCTTC.

The rearrangement links TRBV9 to TRBJ1-1; the D gene is possibly TRBD1 (6 bases). Germline values: CDR1 SGDLS, CDR2 YYNGEE. V shed 2 bases and J shed 2 bases, with 16 bases lying between them. CDR3 length: 16 amino acids. CDR3 sequence: CASSVGFRGSNTEAFF. The DNA for the CDR3 is TGTGCCAGCAGCGTGGGTTTTAGGGGGTCCAACACTGAAGCTTTCTTT.